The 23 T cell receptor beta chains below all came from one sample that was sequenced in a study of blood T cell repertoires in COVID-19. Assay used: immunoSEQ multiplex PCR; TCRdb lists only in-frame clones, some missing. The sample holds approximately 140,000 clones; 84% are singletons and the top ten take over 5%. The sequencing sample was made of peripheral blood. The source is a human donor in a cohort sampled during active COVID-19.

CDR3 sequence (DNA): TGTGCCAGCAGCCCAAGACTACATCCCAGTGGTGGAGATACGCAGTATTTT. It specifies CASSPRLHPSGGDTQYF. The V and J genes are TRBV11-2 and TRBJ2-3, with a tentative D call TRBD2 (5 bases). The CDR3 sequence is 17 residues long. Germline V gives CDR1 SGHAT, CDR2 FQNNGV. Trimming removed 5 bases from V and 5 bases from J, with 23 bases in between.

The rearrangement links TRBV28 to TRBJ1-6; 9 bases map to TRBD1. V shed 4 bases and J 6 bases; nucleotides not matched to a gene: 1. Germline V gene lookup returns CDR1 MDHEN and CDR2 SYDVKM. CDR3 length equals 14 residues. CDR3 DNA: TGTGCCAGCAGTTGGACAGGGGCTAATTCACCCCTCCACTTT. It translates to CASSWTGANSPLHF.

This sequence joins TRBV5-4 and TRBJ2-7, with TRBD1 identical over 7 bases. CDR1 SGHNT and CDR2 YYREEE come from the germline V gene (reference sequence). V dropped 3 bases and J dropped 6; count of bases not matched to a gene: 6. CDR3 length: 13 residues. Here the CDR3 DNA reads TGTGCCAGCAGCTATACAGGGGCAGGCGAGCAGTACTTC. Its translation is CASSYTGAGEQYF.

In DNA form, the CDR3 reads TGTGCCAGCAGCCCGCGACTAGGGTTTGTGTTCTTC. Its translation is CASSPRLGFVFF. V usage is TRBV12-3 or TRBV12-4 and J usage is TRBJ2-1, with D possibly matching TRBD2 (6 bases). The CDR3 covers 12 residues. The V and J ends lost 6 bases and 15 bases respectively, with 18 bases between them.

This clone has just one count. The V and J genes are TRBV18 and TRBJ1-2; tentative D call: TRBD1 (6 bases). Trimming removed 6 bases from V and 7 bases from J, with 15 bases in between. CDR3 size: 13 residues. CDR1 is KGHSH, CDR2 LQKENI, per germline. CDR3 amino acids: CASSPDMGAGYTF. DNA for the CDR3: TGTGCCAGCTCCCCCGATATGGGGGCTGGCTACACCTTC.

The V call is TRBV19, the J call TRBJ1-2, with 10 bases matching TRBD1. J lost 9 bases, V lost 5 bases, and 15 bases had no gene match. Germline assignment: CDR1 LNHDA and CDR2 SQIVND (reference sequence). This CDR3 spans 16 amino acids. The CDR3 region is CASSSFTDRDRGSYTF. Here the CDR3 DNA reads TGTGCCAGTAGTTCGTTTACCGACCGGGACAGGGGTAGCTACACCTTC.

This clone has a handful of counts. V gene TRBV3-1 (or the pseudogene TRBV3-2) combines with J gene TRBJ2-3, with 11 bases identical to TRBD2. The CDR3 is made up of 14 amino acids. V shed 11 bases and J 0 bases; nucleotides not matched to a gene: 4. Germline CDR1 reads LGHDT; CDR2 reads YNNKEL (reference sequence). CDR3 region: CAAGTSGSTDTQYF. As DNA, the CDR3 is TGTGCCGCCGGGACTAGCGGTAGCACAGATACGCAGTATTTT.

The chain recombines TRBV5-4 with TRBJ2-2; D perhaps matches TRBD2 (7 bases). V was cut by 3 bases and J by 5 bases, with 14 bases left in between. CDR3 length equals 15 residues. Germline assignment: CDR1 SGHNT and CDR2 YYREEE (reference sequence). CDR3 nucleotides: TGTGCCAGCAGCTCCCGGGGGGCTGAAACCGGGGAGCTGTTTTTT. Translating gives CASSSRGAETGELFF. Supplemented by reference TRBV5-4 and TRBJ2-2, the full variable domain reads ETGVTQSPTHLIKTRGQQVTLRCSSQSGHNTVSWYQQALGQGPQFIFQYYREEENGRGNFPPRFSGLQFPNYSSELNVNALELDDSALYLCASSSRGAETGELFFGEGSRLTVL.

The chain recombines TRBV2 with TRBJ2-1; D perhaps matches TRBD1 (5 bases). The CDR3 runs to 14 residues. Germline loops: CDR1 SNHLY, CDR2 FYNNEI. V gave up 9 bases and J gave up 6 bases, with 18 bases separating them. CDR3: CARPADKRGNEQFF. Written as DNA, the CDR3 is TGTGCCAGACCTGCGGACAAAAGAGGCAATGAGCAGTTCTTC.

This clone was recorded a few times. CDR3 DNA sequence: TGTGCCAGCAGTGAATACGGGGGTCAGGGAGGGGAAAAACTGTTTTTT. Its protein is CASSEYGGQGGEKLFF. The chain has TRBV25-1 and TRBJ1-4; D is possibly TRBD1 (5 bases). The CDR3 is 16 residues long. V lost 0 bases and J lost 8, with 16 bases in between. Germline loops: CDR1 MGHDK, CDR2 SYGVNS.

The DNA of the CDR3 is TGTGCCAGCAGTGAAGTGGGAGGCGGTTATGGCTACACCTTC. This encodes CASSEVGGGYGYTF. The genes are TRBV2 and TRBJ1-2, with unresolved D. Germline CDR1 and CDR2: SNHLY and FYNNEI. The CDR3 sequence is 14 residues long. Trimming took 1 base from V and 5 from J, leaving 11 bases between them.

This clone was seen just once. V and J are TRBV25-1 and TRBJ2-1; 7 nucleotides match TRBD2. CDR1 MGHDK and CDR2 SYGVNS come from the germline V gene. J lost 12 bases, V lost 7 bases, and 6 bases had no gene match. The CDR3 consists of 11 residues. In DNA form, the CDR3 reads TGTGCCAGCACTGGGGGGGTGACGCAGTTCTTC. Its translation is CASTGGVTQFF.

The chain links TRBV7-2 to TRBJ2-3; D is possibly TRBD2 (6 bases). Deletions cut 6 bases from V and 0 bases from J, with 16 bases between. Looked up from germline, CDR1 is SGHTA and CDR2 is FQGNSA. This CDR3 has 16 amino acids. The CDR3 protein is CASSFLGGTSTDTQYF. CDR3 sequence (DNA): TGTGCCAGCAGTTTCCTAGGCGGGACTAGCACAGATACGCAGTATTTT.

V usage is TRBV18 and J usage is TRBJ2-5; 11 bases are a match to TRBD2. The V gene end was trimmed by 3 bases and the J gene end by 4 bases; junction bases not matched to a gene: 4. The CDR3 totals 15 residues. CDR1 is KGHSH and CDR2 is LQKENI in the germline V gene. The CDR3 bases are TGTGCCAGCTCACCGACTAGCGGGACCCGAGAGACCCAGTACTTC. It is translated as CASSPTSGTRETQYF.

The CDR3 spells CASSLNGGYNEQFF. Written as DNA, the CDR3 is TGTGCCAGCAGTCTCAACGGGGGCTACAATGAGCAGTTCTTC. The chain is built from TRBV7-2 and TRBJ2-1, with TRBD2 as a possible D gene (6 bases). There are 14 residues in the CDR3. V lost 6 bases to trimming and J lost 3 bases, with 12 bases between them. The germline V gene has CDR1 SGHTA and CDR2 FQGNSA.

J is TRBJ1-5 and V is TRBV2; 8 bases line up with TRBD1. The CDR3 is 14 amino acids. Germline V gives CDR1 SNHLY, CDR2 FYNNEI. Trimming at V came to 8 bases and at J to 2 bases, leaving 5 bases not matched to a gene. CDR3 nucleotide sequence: TGTGCCAGCGGTGTGACAGGGGGCAATCAGCCCCAGCATTTT. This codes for CASGVTGGNQPQHF.

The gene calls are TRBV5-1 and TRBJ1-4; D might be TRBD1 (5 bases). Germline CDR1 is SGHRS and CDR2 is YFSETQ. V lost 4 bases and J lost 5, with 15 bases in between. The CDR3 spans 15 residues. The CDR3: CASSNQGEENEKLFF. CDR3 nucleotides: TGCGCCAGCAGCAATCAAGGGGAGGAAAATGAAAAACTGTTTTTT. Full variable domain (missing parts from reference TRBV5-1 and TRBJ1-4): KAGVTQTPRYLIKTRGQQVTLSCSPISGHRSVSWYQQTPGQGLQFLFEYFSETQRNKGNFPGRFSGRQFSNSRSEMNVSTLELGDSALYLCASSNQGEENEKLFFGSGTQLSVL.

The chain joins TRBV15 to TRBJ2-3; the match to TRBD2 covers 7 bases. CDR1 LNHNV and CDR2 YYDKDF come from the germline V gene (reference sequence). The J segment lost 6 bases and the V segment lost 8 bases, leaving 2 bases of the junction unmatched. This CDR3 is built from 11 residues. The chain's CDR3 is CATEGGDTQYF. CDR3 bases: TGTGCCACCGAGGGAGGGGATACGCAGTATTTT. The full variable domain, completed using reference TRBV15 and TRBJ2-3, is DAMVIQNPRYQVTQFGKPVTLSCSQTLNHNVMYWYQQKSSQAPKLLFHYYDKDFNNEADTPDNFQSRRPNTSFCFLDIRSPGLGDTAMYLCATEGGDTQYFGPGTRLTVL.

CDR3 nucleotides: TGTGCCAGCAGTGGACCCATTGGGGACAGGGTCTCGGTGAGGCCCCAGCATTTT. Encoded protein: CASSGPIGDRVSVRPQHF. This chain connects TRBV6-1 to TRBJ1-5; TRBD1 matches at 9 bases. The V gene's germline CDR1 is MNHNS and CDR2 SASEGT. V gave up 4 bases and J gave up 9 bases; unmatched junction bases: 19. The CDR3 sequence is 18 residues long.

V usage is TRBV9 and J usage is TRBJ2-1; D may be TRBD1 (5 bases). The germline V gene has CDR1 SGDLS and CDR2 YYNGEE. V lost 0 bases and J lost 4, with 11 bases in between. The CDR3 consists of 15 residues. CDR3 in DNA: TGTGCCAGCAGCGTAGGACAGATGTTATACAATGAGCAGTTCTTC. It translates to CASSVGQMLYNEQFF. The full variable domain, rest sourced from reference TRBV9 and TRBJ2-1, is DSGVTQTPKHLITATGQRVTLRCSPRSGDLSVYWYQQSLDQGLQFLIQYYNGEERAKGNILERFSAQQFPDLHSELNLSSLELGDSALYFCASSVGQMLYNEQFFGPGTRLTVL.

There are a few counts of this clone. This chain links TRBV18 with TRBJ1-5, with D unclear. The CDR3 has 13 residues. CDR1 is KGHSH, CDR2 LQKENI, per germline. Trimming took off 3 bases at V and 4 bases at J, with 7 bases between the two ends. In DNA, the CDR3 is TGTGCCAGCTCACCCACGGAGAATCAGCCCCAGCATTTT. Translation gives CASSPTENQPQHF. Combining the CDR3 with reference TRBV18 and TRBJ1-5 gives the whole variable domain NAGVMQNPRHLVRRRGQEARLRCSPMKGHSHVYWYRQLPEEGLKFMVYLQKENIIDESGMPKERFSAEFPKEGPSILRIQQVVRGDSAAYFCASSPTENQPQHFGDGTRLSIL.

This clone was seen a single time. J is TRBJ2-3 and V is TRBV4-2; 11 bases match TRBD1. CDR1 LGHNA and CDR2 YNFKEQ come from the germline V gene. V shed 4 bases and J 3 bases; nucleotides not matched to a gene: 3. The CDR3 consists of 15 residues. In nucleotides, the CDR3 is TGTGCCAGCAGCCTGGGGACAGGGGGGACAGATACGCAGTATTTT. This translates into CASSLGTGGTDTQYF.

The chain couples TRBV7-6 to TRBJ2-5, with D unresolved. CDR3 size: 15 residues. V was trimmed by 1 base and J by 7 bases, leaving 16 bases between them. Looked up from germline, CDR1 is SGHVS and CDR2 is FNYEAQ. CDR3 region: CASSLERMPRWTQYF. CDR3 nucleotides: TGTGCCAGCAGCTTAGAAAGAATGCCGAGGTGGACCCAGTACTTC.